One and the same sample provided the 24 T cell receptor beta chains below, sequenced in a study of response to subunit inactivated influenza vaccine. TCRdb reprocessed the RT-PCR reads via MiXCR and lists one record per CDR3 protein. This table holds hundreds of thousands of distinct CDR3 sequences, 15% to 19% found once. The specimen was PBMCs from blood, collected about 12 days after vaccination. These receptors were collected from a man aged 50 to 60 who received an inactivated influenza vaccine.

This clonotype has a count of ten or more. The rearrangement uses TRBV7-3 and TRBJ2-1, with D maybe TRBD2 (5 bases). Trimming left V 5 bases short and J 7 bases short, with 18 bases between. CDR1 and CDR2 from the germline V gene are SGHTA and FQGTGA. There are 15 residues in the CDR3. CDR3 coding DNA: TGTGCCAGCAGCCCTGGACTTCCCTCGGGTAATGAGCAGTTCTTC. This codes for CASSPGLPSGNEQFF.

The CDR3: CASSQPRLAREQYF. CDR3 sequence (DNA): TGTGCCAGCTCACAGCCTCGACTAGCTCGCGAGCAGTACTTC. The J gene is TRBJ2-7, the V gene TRBV6-2 or TRBV6-3; 7 bases fit TRBD2. CDR1 and CDR2 (germline): MNHEY, SVGEGT. J gave up 6 bases and V 8 bases, and 13 bases lay outside the gene matches. The CDR3 runs 14 residues.

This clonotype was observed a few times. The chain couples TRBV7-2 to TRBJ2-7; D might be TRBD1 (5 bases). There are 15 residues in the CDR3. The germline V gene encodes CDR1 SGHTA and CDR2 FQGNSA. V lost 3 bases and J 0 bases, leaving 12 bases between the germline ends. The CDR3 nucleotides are TGTGCCAGCAGCTTGCAGGGCCGAGTCTCCTACGAGCAGTACTTC. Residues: CASSLQGRVSYEQYF.

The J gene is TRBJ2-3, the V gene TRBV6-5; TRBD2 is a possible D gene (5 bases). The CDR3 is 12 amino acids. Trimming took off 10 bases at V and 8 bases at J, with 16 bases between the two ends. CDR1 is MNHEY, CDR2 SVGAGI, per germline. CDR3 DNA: TGTGCCACCCAGCCAGCCGAGGGTACGCAGTATTTT. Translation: CATQPAEGTQYF.

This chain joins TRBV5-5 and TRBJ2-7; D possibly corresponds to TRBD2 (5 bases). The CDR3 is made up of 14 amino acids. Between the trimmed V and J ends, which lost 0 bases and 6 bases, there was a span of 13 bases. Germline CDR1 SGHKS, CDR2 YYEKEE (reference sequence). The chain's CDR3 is CASSLAADGIEQYF. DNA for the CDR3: TGTGCCAGCAGCTTGGCCGCGGACGGGATCGAGCAGTACTTC. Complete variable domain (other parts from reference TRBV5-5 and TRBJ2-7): DAGVTQSPTHLIKTRGQQVTLRCSPISGHKSVSWYQQVLGQGPQFIFQYYEKEERGRGNFPDRFSARQFPNYSSELNVNALLLGDSALYLCASSLAADGIEQYFGPGTRLTVT.

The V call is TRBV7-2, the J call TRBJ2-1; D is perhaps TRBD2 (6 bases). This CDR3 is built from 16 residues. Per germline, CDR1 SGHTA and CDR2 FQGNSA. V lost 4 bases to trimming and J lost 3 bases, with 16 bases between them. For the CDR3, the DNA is TGTGCCAGCAGCTCGGTAGCGGTGCGATACTACAATGAGCAGTTCTTC. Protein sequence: CASSSVAVRYYNEQFF.

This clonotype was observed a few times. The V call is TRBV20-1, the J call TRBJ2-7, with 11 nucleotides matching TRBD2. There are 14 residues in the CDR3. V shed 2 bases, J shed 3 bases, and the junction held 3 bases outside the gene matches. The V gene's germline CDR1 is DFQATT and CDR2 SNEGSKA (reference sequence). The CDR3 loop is CSARHSGRDYEQYF. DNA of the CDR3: TGCAGTGCTAGACATAGCGGGAGGGACTACGAGCAGTACTTC.

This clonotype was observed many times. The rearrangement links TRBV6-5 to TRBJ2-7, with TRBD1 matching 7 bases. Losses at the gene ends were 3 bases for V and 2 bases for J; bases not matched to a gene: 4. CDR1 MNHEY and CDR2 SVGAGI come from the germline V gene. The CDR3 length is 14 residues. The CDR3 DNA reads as TGTGCCAGCAGTTATGGGACAGCGACCTACGAGCAGTACTTC. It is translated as CASSYGTATYEQYF.

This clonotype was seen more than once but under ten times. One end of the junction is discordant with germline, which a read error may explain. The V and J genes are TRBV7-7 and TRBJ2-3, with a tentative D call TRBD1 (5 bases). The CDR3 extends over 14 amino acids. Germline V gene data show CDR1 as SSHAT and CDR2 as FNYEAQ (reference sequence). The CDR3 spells CASSLFAGSDTQYF. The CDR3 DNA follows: TGTGCTAGCAGCTTATTCGCAGGGTCAGATACGCAGTATTTT.

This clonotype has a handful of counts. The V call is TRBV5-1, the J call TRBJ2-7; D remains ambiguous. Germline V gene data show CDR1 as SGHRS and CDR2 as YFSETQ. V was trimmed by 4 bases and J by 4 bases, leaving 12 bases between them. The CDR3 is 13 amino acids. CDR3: CASSPESNYEQYF. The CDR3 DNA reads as TGCGCCAGCAGCCCGGAGTCGAATTACGAGCAGTACTTC.

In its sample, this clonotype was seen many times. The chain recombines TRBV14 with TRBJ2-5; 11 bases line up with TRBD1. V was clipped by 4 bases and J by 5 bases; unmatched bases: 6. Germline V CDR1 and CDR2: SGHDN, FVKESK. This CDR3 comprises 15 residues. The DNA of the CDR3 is TGTGCCAGCAGCCTATGGACAGGGGGCAGGGAGACCCAGTACTTC. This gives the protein CASSLWTGGRETQYF.

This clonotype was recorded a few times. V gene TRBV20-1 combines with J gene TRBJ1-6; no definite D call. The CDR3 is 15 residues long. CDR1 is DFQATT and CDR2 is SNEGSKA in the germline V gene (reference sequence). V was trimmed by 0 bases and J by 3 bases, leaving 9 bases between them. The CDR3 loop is CSARDRKHYNSPLHF. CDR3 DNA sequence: TGCAGTGCTAGAGACAGGAAACACTATAATTCACCCCTCCACTTT.

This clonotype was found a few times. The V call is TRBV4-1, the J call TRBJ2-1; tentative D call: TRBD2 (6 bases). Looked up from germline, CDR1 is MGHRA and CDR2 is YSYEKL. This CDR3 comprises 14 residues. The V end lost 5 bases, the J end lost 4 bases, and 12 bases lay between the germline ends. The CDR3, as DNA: TGCGCCAGCAGCTGGGGACTCCTTTACAATGAGCAGTTCTTC. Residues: CASSWGLLYNEQFF.

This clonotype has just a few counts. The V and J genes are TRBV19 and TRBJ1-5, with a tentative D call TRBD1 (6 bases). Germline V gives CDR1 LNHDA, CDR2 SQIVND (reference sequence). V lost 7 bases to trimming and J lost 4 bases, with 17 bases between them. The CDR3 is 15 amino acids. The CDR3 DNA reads TGTGCCAGTACCTCCGGTTTAGGGGGGAATCAGCCCCAGCATTTT. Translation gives CASTSGLGGNQPQHF.

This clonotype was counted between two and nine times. The CDR3 reads CASSLVGGSSGELFF. As DNA, the CDR3 is TGTGCCAGCAGCTTAGTAGGGGGTTCATCCGGGGAGCTGTTTTTT. The chain recombines TRBV7-2 with TRBJ2-2, with a possible D match to TRBD1 (6 bases). The CDR3 covers 15 residues. V was cut by 1 base and J by 6 bases, with 12 bases left in between. Germline V lookup: CDR1 SGHTA, CDR2 FQGNSA.

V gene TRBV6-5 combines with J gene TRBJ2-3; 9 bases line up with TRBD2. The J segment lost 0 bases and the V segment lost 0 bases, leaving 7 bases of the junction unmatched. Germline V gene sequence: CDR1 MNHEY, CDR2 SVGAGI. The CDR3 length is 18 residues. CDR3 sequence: CASSYSPSGATSTDTQYF. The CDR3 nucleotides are TGTGCCAGCAGTTACTCGCCTAGCGGGGCGACTAGCACAGATACGCAGTATTTT.

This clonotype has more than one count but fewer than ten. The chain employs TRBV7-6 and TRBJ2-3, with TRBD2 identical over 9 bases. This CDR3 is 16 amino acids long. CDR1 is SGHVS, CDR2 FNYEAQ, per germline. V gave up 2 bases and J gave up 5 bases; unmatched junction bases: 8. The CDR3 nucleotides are TGTGCCAGCAGCTTAACAGCGGGGGGCGGTGAAGATACGCAGTATTTT. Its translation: CASSLTAGGGEDTQYF.

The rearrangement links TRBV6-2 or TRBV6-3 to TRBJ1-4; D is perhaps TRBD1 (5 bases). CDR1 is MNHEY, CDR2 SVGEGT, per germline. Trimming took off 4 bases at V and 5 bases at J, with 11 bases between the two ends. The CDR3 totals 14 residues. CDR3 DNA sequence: TGTGCCAGCAGTTGGACAACAGGCAATGAAAAACTGTTTTTT. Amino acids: CASSWTTGNEKLFF.

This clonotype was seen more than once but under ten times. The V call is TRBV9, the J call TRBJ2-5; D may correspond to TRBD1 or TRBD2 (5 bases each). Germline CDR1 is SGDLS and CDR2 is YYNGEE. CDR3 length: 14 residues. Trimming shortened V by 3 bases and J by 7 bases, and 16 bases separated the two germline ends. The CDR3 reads CASSEEPGTGTQYF. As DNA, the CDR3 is TGTGCCAGCAGCGAAGAACCCGGGACGGGGACCCAGTACTTC. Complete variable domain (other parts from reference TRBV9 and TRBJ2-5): DSGVTQTPKHLITATGQRVTLRCSPRSGDLSVYWYQQSLDQGLQFLIQYYNGEERAKGNILERFSAQQFPDLHSELNLSSLELGDSALYFCASSEEPGTGTQYFGPGTRLLVL.

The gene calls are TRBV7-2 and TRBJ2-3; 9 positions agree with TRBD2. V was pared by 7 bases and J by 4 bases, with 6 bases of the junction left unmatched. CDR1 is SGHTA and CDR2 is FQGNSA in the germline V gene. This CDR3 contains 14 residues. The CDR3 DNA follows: TGTGCCAGCAAGGCGGGGGGGCCCGCAGATACGCAGTATTTT. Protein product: CASKAGGPADTQYF.

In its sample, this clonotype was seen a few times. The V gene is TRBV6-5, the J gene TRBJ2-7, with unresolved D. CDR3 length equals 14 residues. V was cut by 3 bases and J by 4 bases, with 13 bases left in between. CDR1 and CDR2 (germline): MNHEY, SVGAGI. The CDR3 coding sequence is TGTGCCAGCAGTTATGGTGGCATTGAATACGAGCAGTACTTC. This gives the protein CASSYGGIEYEQYF.

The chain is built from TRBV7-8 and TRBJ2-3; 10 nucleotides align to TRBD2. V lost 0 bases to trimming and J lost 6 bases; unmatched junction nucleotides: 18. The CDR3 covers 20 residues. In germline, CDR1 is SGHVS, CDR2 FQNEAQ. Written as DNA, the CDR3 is TGTGCCAGCAGCTTAGCAAGGGTCCGAGCGGGAGGGCGATTTGAGGATACGCAGTATTTT. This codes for CASSLARVRAGGRFEDTQYF.

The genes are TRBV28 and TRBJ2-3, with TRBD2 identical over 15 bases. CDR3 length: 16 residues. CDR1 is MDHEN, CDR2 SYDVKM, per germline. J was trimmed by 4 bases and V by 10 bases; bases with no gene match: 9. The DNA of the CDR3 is TGTGCCACTTCCGGGACTAGCGGGGGGACACCAGATACGCAGTATTTT. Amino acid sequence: CATSGTSGGTPDTQYF.

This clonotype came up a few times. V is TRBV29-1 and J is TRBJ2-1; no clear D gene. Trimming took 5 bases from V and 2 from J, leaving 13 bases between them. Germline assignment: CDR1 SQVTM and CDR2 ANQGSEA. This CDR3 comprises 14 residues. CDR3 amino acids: CSVRSMYAYNEQFF. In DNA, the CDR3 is TGCAGCGTTCGTTCCATGTACGCCTACAATGAGCAGTTCTTC.